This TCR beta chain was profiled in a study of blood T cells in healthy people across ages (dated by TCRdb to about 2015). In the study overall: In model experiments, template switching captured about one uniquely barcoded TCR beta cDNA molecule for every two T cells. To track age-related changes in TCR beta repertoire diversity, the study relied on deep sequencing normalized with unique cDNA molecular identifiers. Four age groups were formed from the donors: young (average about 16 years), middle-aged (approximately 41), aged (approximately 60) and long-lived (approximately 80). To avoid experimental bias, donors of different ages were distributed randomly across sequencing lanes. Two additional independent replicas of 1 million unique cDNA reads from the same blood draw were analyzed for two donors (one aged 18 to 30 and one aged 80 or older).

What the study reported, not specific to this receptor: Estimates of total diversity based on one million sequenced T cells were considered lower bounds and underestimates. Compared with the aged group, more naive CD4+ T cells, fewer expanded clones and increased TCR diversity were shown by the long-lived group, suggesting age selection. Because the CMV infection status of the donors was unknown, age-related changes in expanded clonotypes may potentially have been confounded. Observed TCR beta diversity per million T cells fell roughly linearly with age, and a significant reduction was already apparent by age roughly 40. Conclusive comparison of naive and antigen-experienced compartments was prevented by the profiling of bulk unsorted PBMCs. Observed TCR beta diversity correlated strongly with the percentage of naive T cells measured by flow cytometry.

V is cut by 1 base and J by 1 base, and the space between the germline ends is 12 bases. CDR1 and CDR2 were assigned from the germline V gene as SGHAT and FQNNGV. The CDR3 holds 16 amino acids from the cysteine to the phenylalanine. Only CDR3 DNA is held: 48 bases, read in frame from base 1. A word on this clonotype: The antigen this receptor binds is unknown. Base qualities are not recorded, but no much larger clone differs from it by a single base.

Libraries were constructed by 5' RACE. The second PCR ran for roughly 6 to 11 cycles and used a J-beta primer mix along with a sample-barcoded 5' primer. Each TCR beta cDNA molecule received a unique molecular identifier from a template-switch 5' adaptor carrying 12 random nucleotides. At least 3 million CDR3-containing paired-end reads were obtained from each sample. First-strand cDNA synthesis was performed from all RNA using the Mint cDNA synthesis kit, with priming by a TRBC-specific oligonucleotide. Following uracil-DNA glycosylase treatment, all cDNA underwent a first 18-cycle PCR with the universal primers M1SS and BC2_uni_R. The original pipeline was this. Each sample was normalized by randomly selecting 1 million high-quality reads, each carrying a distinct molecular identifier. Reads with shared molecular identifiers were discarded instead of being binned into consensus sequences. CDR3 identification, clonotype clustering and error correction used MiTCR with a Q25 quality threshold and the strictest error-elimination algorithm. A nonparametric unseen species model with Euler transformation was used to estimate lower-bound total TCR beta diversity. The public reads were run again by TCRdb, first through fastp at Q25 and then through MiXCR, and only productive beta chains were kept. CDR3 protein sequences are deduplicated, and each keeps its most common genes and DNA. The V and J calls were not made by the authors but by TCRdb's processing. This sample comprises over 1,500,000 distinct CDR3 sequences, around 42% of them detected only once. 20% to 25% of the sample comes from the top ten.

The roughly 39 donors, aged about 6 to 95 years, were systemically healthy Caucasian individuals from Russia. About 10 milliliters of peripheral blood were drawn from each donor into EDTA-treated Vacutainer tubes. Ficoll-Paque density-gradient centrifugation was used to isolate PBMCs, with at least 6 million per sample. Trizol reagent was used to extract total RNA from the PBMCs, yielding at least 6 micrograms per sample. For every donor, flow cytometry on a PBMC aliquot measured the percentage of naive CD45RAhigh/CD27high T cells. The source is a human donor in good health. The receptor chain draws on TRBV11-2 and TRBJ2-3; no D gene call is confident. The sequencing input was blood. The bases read TGTGCCAGCAGCTTAGGGGCTTCACCGGGCACAGATACGCAGTATTTT. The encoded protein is CASSLGASPGTDTQYF.